Sequencing of this TCR beta chain was carried out in a study of blood T cell repertoires in COVID-19. This clone was found once. Germline CDR1 reads SGHRS; CDR2 reads YFSETQ. CDR3 length equals 14 residues. Trimming left V 1 base short and J 2 bases short, with 10 bases between. Assay: immunoSEQ multiplex PCR; the TCRdb copy retains only in-frame clones and omits some. The table has around 330,000 clones, 75% to 90% seen once; the top ten hold 9.5%. Categorization into cohorts depended on clinical history that participants reported. This chain connects TRBV5-1 to TRBJ2-7; the D gene is possibly TRBD1 (6 bases). The sequence was obtained from a woman in her thirties or forties who had recovered from COVID-19. Sequenced material: PBMCs or T cells enriched from blood (not recorded which). CDR3 bases: TGCGCCAGCAGCTTGTCGGGACAAACCTACGAGCAGTACTTC. Residues: CASSLSGQTYEQYF. The full variable domain, completed using reference TRBV5-1 and TRBJ2-7, is KAGVTQTPRYLIKTRGQQVTLSCSPISGHRSVSWYQQTPGQGLQFLFEYFSETQRNKGNFPGRFSGRQFSNSRSEMNVSTLELGDSALYLCASSLSGQTYEQYFGPGTRLTVT.